This T cell receptor (beta chain) was recovered during a study of shared clonotypes between healthy human individuals. Clones were sequenced by immunoSEQ multiplex PCR, and TCRdb holds only the in-frame ones, with some missing. The repertoire holds some 2 million clones, with over 85% as singletons. Only CD45RO-negative cells positively selected for CCR7 counted as naive CD8 cells, so terminally differentiated effector memory CD45RA+ cells were excluded. Sequencing used naive CD8+ T cells sorted from blood. The source of this sequence is a man in his late teens or twenties in good health.

CDR3 DNA sequence: TGTGCCAGCGGTGGCACCTCTGGAAACACCATATATTTT. It specifies CASGGTSGNTIYF. The V and J genes are TRBV6-5 and TRBJ1-3; D remains ambiguous. Germline V gives CDR1 MNHEY, CDR2 SVGAGI. V was trimmed by 8 bases and J by 0 bases, leaving 8 bases between them. This CDR3 has 13 amino acids.